This is a list of T cell receptor beta chains from one sample in a study of Ad26.COV2.S vaccination and SARS-CoV-2 variants. Some clones are missing from TCRdb's copy, which holds only in-frame ones; the method was immunoSEQ multiplex PCR. The data show around 450,000 clones, 88% seen once. The material was peripheral blood, obtained in a trial of Ad26.COV2.S vaccine versus placebo. The receptors here all came from a person aged 18-60 years who received the Ad26.COV2.S COVID-19 vaccine or a placebo. The CDR3 runs from the conserved cysteine through the conserved F or W. A D gene is named only where the DNA matches it firmly. Part of the rows lack a size; the others show once, few, many or a class for expanded clones.

clone_size d_call j_call v_call cdr3_aa cdr3_nt
many - TRBJ2-1 TRBV7-2 CASSWGPYNEQFF TGTGCCAGCAGCTGGGGACCATACAATGAGCAGTTCTTC
- - TRBJ2-7 TRBV7-2 CASSLGSGAEQYF TGTGCCAGCAGCTTAGGATCAGGGGCCGAGCAGTACTTC
- - TRBJ1-5 TRBV29-1 CSVELGAEGPQHF TGCAGCGTTGAGTTGGGGGCGGAGGGGCCCCAGCATTTT
- - TRBJ1-2 TRBV2 CASSEMRGAGGYTF TGTGCCAGCAGTGAAATGCGGGGGGCTGGTGGCTACACCTTC
- - TRBJ2-2 TRBV5-1 CASSPQVQANTGELFF TGCGCCAGCAGCCCCCAGGTACAGGCGAACACCGGGGAGCTGTTTTTT
- - TRBJ1-4 TRBV12-2 CASRLVTNRDRDGNRHEKLFF TGTGCAAGTCGCTTAGTAACAAACCGGGACAGGGATGGTAATAGGCATGAAAAACTGTTTTTT
- - TRBJ1-5 TRBV19 CASSILGGRTPQHF TGTGCCAGTAGTATATTGGGGGGGAGGACGCCCCAGCATTTT
few TRBD1 TRBJ1-6 TRBV28 CASSLMTGSSPLHF TGTGCCAGCAGTTTAATGACAGGGAGTTCACCCCTCCACTTT
- - TRBJ2-7 TRBV5-1 CASSLAGTRYEQYF TGCGCCAGCAGCTTAGCCGGGACCCGATACGAGCAGTACTTC
few - TRBJ1-6 TRBV10-3 CAISAESSYNSPLHF TGTGCCATCAGTGCCGAGAGCTCCTATAATTCACCCCTCCACTTT
once TRBD1 TRBJ2-1 TRBV11-2 CASRKGDRVNNEQFF TGTGCCAGCAGGAAGGGGGACAGGGTTAACAATGAGCAGTTCTTC